This passage covers 21 T cell receptor beta chains from one sample sequenced in a study of shared clonotypes between healthy human individuals (TCRdb year 2020). Library prep was done by the immunoSEQ multiplex PCR assay. TCRdb took over this immuneACCESS table, retaining in-frame rearrangements with V and J assigned. Such tables are incomplete; in checked studies, under half of the missing clones stem from an unresolved V gene, and the remainder is unexplained. Counted in this sample were under 1,900,000 clones; less than 99% of them appeared once. Approximately 0.4% of the sample comes from the top ten. The specimen sequenced was naive CD4+ T cells sorted from blood. The cell subset or site label on this specimen signifies: CD45RA+ positively selected. These receptor sequences come from a man aged 25 to 45 in good health.

The chain has TRBV7-8 and TRBJ1-2; D perhaps matches TRBD1 (5 bases). This CDR3 region has 14 residues. Trimming took off 0 bases at V and 8 bases at J, with 13 bases between the two ends. Germline CDR1 and CDR2: SGHVS and FQNEAQ. The CDR3, as DNA: TGTGCCAGCAGCTTAGCGCCAGGGTTGGGCGGCTACACCTTC. It codes for CASSLAPGLGGYTF.

The chain employs TRBV5-1 and TRBJ2-7; D unresolved. From germline, CDR1 is SGHRS and CDR2 YFSETQ. The CDR3 runs to 14 residues. V was pared by 2 bases and J by 6 bases, with 15 bases between. The CDR3 bases are TGCGCCAGCAGCTTAGGGAAGGCGGAGTCCGAGCAGTACTTC. It translates to CASSLGKAESEQYF.

The V call is TRBV6-1, the J call TRBJ2-3; D may correspond to TRBD1 or TRBD2 (5 bases each). V lost 5 bases to trimming and J lost 2 bases, with 14 bases between them. The CDR3 is 15 amino acids. In germline, CDR1 is MNHNS, CDR2 SASEGT. The CDR3 DNA follows: TGTGCCAGCAGTATACGGGACCGAGACACAGATACGCAGTATTTT. Amino acid sequence: CASSIRDRDTDTQYF.

The chain joins TRBV28 to TRBJ2-3; 7 bases are a match to TRBD1. The ends lost 6 bases at V and 1 base at J; junction bases unmatched: 4. CDR1 and CDR2 from the germline V gene are MDHEN and SYDVKM. The CDR3 has 14 amino acids. The CDR3, as DNA: TGTGCCAGCAGGCAAACAGGGGGCACAGATACGCAGTATTTT. Its translation is CASRQTGGTDTQYF.

This chain links TRBV28 with TRBJ2-1, with 7 bases lining up with TRBD2. Looked up from germline, CDR1 is MDHEN and CDR2 is SYDVKM. The CDR3 has 14 residues. J was trimmed by 8 bases and V by 5 bases; bases with no gene match: 9. DNA for the CDR3: TGTGCCAGCAGTCCGGAAGGGACTATCGATGAGCAGTTCTTC. Translating it yields CASSPEGTIDEQFF.

This chain joins TRBV28 and TRBJ2-7; 9 bases match TRBD1. The CDR3 runs 15 residues. J gave up 4 bases and V 6 bases, and 10 bases lay outside the gene matches. CDR1 is MDHEN and CDR2 is SYDVKM in the germline V gene. The CDR3 is CASRETGTGLYEQYF. For the CDR3, the DNA is TGTGCCAGCAGAGAAACCGGGACAGGGTTGTACGAGCAGTACTTC.

The rearrangement links TRBV7-6 to TRBJ2-1; 12 bases match TRBD2. CDR3 size: 13 residues. Germline V gives CDR1 SGHVS, CDR2 FNYEAQ. Trimming took 6 bases from V and 9 from J; bases not matched to a gene: 3. The CDR3 protein is CASRLAGGREQFF. CDR3 coding DNA: TGTGCCAGCAGGCTAGCGGGAGGGCGTGAGCAGTTCTTC.

The chain employs TRBV7-2 and TRBJ2-1; D ambiguous. Trimming shortened V by 5 bases and J by 6 bases, and 8 bases separated the two germline ends. Germline V gene lookup returns CDR1 SGHTA and CDR2 FQGNSA. This CDR3 comprises 12 residues. The CDR3 spells CASSRTRNEQFF. In DNA, the CDR3 is TGTGCCAGCAGCCGGACCCGCAATGAGCAGTTCTTC.

The chain is built from TRBV11-2 and TRBJ2-1, with 8 positions matching TRBD2. CDR1 and CDR2 (germline): SGHAT, FQNNGV. This CDR3 has 16 residues. After removal of 3 bases from V and 8 bases from J, the junction contained 12 bases not matched to a gene. The CDR3 coding sequence is TGTGCCAGCAGCTTGTCGTTCCATCCGGGAGGGTATGAGCAGTTCTTC. It yields the protein CASSLSFHPGGYEQFF.

CDR3 residues: CASSLDWGPSTGELFF. CDR3 sequence (DNA): TGTGCCAGCAGCTTAGATTGGGGGCCGAGTACCGGGGAGCTGTTTTTT. The chain joins TRBV7-2 to TRBJ2-2; TRBD1 is a possible D gene (6 bases). The germline V gene encodes CDR1 SGHTA and CDR2 FQGNSA. V lost 1 base and J 5 bases, leaving 14 bases between the germline ends. This CDR3 has 16 amino acids.

The chain uses TRBV27 and TRBJ2-6, with D perhaps TRBD1 (5 bases). V was clipped by 1 base and J by 3 bases, with 10 bases between them. This CDR3 has 16 amino acids. The V gene's germline CDR1 is MNHEY and CDR2 SMNVEV (reference sequence). Here the CDR3 DNA reads TGTGCCAGCAGTTTATATCAGGGAAGTGGGGCCAACGTCCTGACTTTC. Protein: CASSLYQGSGANVLTF.

The V gene is TRBV7-9, the J gene TRBJ1-1; D is uncertain. Trimming shortened V by 2 bases and J by 5 bases, and 9 bases separated the two germline ends. Germline CDR1 SEHNR, CDR2 FQNEAQ (reference sequence). The CDR3 covers 13 residues. DNA of the CDR3: TGTGCCAGCAGCTTAAGGGTCGCAACTGAAGCTTTCTTT. Protein product: CASSLRVATEAFF. Based on the CDR3 plus reference TRBV7-9 and TRBJ1-1, the full variable domain is DTGVSQNPRHKITKRGQNVTFRCDPISEHNRLYWYRQTLGQGPEFLTYFQNEAQLEKSRLLSDRFSAERPKGSFSTLEIQRTEQGDSAMYLCASSLRVATEAFFGQGTRLTVV.

The chain is built from TRBV2 and TRBJ1-4; no firm D call. The germline CDR1 and CDR2 sequences are SNHLY and FYNNEI. V was trimmed by 4 bases and J by 8 bases, leaving 8 bases between them. CDR3 length: 12 residues. The CDR3 spells CASSGSGEKLFF. The CDR3 DNA reads as TGTGCCAGCAGTGGCTCCGGGGAAAAACTGTTTTTT.

The chain couples TRBV4-2 to TRBJ2-2; TRBD1 might be the D (6 bases). Germline values: CDR1 LGHNA, CDR2 YNFKEQ. CDR3 size: 14 residues. Trimming removed 4 bases from V and 6 bases from J, with 12 bases in between. DNA of the CDR3: TGTGCCAGCAGCCCGACCAAGGGGGCCGGGGAGCTGTTTTTT. Amino acid sequence: CASSPTKGAGELFF.

The chain links TRBV5-1 to TRBJ1-3; 8 positions agree with TRBD1. Germline trimming cut 0 bases from V and 4 bases from J; bases unmatched to any gene: 15. In germline, CDR1 is SGHRS, CDR2 YFSETQ. CDR3 size: 19 residues. The chain's CDR3 is CASSLALQGVPSKGNTIYF. As DNA, the CDR3 is TGCGCCAGCAGCTTGGCTCTACAGGGGGTACCCTCAAAAGGAAACACCATATATTTT.

Comments on this clone: This sample also contains other DNA sequences that code for the same CDR3. The chain uses TRBV11-3 and TRBJ2-3; D unresolved. Germline V gene data show CDR1 as SGHNT and CDR2 as YENEEA. Trimming removed 1 base from V and 6 bases from J, with 5 bases in between. This CDR3 has 12 amino acids. The CDR3 sequence: CASSLGGDTQYF. CDR3 nucleotide sequence: TGTGCCAGCAGCTTAGGTGGGGATACGCAGTATTTT.

CDR3 coding DNA: TGCGCCAGCAGCCGCCTTACTGGCACGGACGAGCAGTACTTC. Protein: CASSRLTGTDEQYF. This chain uses TRBV5-1 with TRBJ2-7, with no clear D. The CDR3 runs to 14 residues. Looked up from germline, CDR1 is SGHRS and CDR2 is YFSETQ. Trimming stripped 4 bases from V and 5 bases from J, with 16 bases between.

The CDR3 is CASSYFGSGFQETQYF. For the CDR3, the DNA is TGTGCCAGCAGTTACTTTGGTAGCGGGTTCCAAGAGACCCAGTACTTC. V usage is TRBV6-5 and J usage is TRBJ2-5; 7 bases are a match to TRBD2. Germline values: CDR1 MNHEY, CDR2 SVGAGI. The CDR3 totals 16 residues. With V trimmed by 1 base and J by 1 base, 6 bases remained unmatched.

The genes are TRBV14 and TRBJ1-5; D is perhaps TRBD1 (6 bases). Trimming stripped 10 bases from V and 3 bases from J, with 13 bases between. Germline CDR1 and CDR2: SGHDN and FVKESK. The CDR3 length is 13 residues. The CDR3 sequence is CATTRGINQPQHF. Here the CDR3 DNA reads TGTGCCACCACTAGGGGGATCAATCAGCCCCAGCATTTT.

J is TRBJ1-3 and V is TRBV29-1, with TRBD1 matching 8 bases. Trimming removed 3 bases from V and 2 bases from J; junction bases left unmatched: 3. Germline CDR1 SQVTM, CDR2 ANQGSEA. The CDR3 has 14 amino acids. CDR3 nucleotide sequence: TGCAGCGTTGATAGACAGGGGACTGGAAACACCATATATTTT. This gives the protein CSVDRQGTGNTIYF.

This clone was seen only once. V gene TRBV10-3 combines with J gene TRBJ2-7; perhaps TRBD1 as D (6 bases). V lost 3 bases and J 3 bases, leaving 12 bases between the germline ends. Germline V gene data show CDR1 as ENHRY and CDR2 as SYGVKD. This CDR3 contains 14 residues. The CDR3 is CAISDRRGGYEQYF. For the CDR3, the DNA is TGTGCCATCAGTGATAGGCGAGGGGGCTACGAGCAGTACTTC.